This T cell receptor (beta chain) was observed in a study of blood T cell repertoires in COVID-19. The V end lost 4 bases, the J end lost 3 bases, and 9 bases lay between the germline ends. In germline, CDR1 is MNHNY, CDR2 SVGAGI (reference sequence). The CDR3 loop spans 14 amino acids. As processed by the authors: The authors estimated nucleated cell counts from reference gene primer amplification. Using immunoSEQ multiplex PCR, the repertoire was profiled, and TCRdb retains in-frame clones only, with some absent. V and J calls and clone size follow that table, whereas D and trimming were derived from the DNA. The repertoire holds about 140,000 clones, with about 86% as singletons.

The receptor was isolated from a human donor in a cohort sampled during active COVID-19. The specimen was peripheral blood. The chain joins TRBV6-6 to TRBJ2-2; D gene unclear. The CDR3 sequence: CASSFGGDTGELFF. DNA of the CDR3: TGTGCCAGCAGTTTTGGCGGAGACACCGGGGAGCTGTTTTTT.